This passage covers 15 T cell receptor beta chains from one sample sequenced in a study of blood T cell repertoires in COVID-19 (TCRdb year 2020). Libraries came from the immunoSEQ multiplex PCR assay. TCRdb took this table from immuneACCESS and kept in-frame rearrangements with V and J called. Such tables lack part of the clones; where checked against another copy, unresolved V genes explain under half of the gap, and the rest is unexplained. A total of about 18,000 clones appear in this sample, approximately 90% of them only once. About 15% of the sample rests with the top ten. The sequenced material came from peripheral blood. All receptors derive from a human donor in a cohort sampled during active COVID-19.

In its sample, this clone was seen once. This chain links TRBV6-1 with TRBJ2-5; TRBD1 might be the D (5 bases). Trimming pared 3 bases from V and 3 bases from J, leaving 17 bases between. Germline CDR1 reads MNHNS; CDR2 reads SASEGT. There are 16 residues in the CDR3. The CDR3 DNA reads TGTGCCAGCAGTGAGCGAACTGGGGCAGGCAAAGAGACCCAGTACTTC. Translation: CASSERTGAGKETQYF.

The CDR3: CASSDPVLSTYEQYF. CDR3 DNA: TGTGCCAGCAGTGATCCAGTACTATCGACCTACGAGCAGTACTTC. The chain links TRBV6-1 to TRBJ2-7; no firm D call. The V end lost 3 bases, the J end lost 2 bases, and 14 bases lay between the germline ends. CDR1 and CDR2 (germline): MNHNS, SASEGT. The CDR3 loop spans 15 amino acids.

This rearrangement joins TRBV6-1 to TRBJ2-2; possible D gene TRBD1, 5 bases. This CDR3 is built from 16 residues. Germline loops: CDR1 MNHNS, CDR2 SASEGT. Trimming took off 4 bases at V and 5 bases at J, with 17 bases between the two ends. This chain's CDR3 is CASSVQTVSPTGELFF. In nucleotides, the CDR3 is TGTGCCAGCAGTGTCCAGACAGTCTCCCCGACCGGGGAGCTGTTTTTT.

For the CDR3, the DNA is TGTGCCAGCAGCCCATCTGGGCTACAAGAGACCCAGTACTTC. Translating it yields CASSPSGLQETQYF. The chain has TRBV14 and TRBJ2-5; no definite D call. The V end lost 4 bases, the J end lost 2 bases, and 11 bases lay between the germline ends. Germline V lookup: CDR1 SGHDN, CDR2 FVKESK. The CDR3 loop spans 14 amino acids.

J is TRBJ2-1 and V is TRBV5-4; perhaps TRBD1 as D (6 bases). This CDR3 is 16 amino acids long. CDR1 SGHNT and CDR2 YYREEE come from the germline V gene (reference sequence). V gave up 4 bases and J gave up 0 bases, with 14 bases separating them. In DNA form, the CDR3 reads TGTGCCAGCAGCGGGGGTCAAGGGGGCTCCTACAATGAGCAGTTCTTC. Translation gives CASSGGQGGSYNEQFF.

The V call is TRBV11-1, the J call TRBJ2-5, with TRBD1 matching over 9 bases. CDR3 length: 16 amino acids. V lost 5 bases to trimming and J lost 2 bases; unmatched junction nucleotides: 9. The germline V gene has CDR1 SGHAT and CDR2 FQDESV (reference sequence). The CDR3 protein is CASSGIQGARQETQYF. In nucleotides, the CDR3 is TGTGCCAGCAGCGGTATACAGGGGGCGCGGCAAGAGACCCAGTACTTC.

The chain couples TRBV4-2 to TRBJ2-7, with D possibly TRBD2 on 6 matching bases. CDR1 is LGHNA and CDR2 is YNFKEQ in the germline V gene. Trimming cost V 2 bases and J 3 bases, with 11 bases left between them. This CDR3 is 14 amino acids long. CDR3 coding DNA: TGTGCCAGCAGCCAAACTAGCACCCTCTACGAGCAGTACTTC. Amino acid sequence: CASSQTSTLYEQYF.

The CDR3 region is CASSQELTVQETQYF. The CDR3 DNA reads TGTGCCAGCAGCCAGGAACTGACCGTTCAAGAGACCCAGTACTTC. This sequence joins TRBV5-5 and TRBJ2-5; unclear D gene. This CDR3 comprises 15 residues. Germline values: CDR1 SGHKS, CDR2 YYEKEE (reference sequence). Trimming left V 4 bases short and J 2 bases short, with 15 bases between.

The CDR3 spells CASSPAGGPNTGELFF. The CDR3 bases are TGTGCCAGCAGCCCGGCGGGGGGCCCGAACACCGGGGAGCTGTTTTTT. V and J are TRBV7-9 and TRBJ2-2; 8 bases are a match to TRBD2. V gave up 5 bases and J gave up 0 bases; unmatched junction bases: 5. This CDR3 is built from 16 residues. In germline, CDR1 is SEHNR, CDR2 FQNEAQ (reference sequence).

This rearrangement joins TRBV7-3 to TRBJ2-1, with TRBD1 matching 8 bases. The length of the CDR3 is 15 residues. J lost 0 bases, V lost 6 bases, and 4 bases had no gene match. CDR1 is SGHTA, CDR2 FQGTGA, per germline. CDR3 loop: CASSPTGGSYNEQFF. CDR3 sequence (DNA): TGTGCCAGCAGTCCTACAGGGGGCTCCTACAATGAGCAGTTCTTC.

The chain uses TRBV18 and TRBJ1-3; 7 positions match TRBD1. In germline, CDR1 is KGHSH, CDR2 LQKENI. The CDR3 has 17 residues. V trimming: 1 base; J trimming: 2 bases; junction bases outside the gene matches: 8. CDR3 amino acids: CASSPLQQGNTGNTIYF. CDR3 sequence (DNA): TGTGCCAGCTCACCACTCCAACAGGGGAACACTGGAAACACCATATATTTT.

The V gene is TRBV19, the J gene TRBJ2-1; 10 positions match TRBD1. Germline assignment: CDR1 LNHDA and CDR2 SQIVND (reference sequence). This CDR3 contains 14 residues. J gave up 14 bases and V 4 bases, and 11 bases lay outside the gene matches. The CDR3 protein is CASSTAGTGVREFF. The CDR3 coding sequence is TGTGCCAGTAGTACTGCCGGGACAGGGGTCAGAGAGTTCTTC.

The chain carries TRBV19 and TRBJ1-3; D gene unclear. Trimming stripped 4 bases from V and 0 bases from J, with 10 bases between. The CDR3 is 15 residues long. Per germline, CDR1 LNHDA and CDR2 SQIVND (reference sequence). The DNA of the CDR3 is TGTGCCAGTAGTAGTGGGCCCCACTCTGGAAACACCATATATTTT. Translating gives CASSSGPHSGNTIYF.

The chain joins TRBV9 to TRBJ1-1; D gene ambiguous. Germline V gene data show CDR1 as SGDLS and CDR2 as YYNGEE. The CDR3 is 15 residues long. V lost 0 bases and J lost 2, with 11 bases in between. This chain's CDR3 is CASSVVGSGNTEAFF. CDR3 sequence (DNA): TGTGCCAGCAGCGTAGTTGGGTCGGGTAACACTGAAGCTTTCTTT. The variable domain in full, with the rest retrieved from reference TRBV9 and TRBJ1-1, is DSGVTQTPKHLITATGQRVTLRCSPRSGDLSVYWYQQSLDQGLQFLIQYYNGEERAKGNILERFSAQQFPDLHSELNLSSLELGDSALYFCASSVVGSGNTEAFFGQGTRLTVV.

The CDR3 nucleotides are TGTGCCAGCAGCTCGGACACCAACTATGGCTACACCTTC. Translated, it gives CASSSDTNYGYTF. This chain connects TRBV7-3 to TRBJ1-2; tentatively, D is TRBD1 (5 bases). CDR3 length: 13 amino acids. V gave up 4 bases and J gave up 2 bases, with 8 bases separating them. Germline V gives CDR1 SGHTA, CDR2 FQGTGA.